The T cell receptor (beta chain) described here comes from a study of identical twins (dated by TCRdb to the mid-2010s). Study-wide context: The study deep-sequenced TCR alpha and beta repertoires from monozygotic twins, unrelated adults of various ages and cord blood to test whether fetal clonotypes persist. Replicate twin experiments were performed at different times using different library preparation protocols to rule out contamination. What the research found in general, with its limitations: The excess sharing between twins in beta out-of-frame sequences was weaker because fewer shared sequences reduced the signal-to-noise ratio. In monozygotic twins, out-of-frame TCR alpha sharing was systematically underestimated by recombination models, although the models agreed with sharing between unrelated individuals. Invariant T cells such as MAIT and iNKT could partly confound zero-insertion analyses, although diverse VJ usage argued against such confounding for most clonotypes. Abundant cord blood beta clonotypes had fewer insertions, young adult naive repertoires showed a similar but weaker trend, and memory repertoires showed no such trend. Because the same donors could not be followed over many years, the conclusions depended on cross-sectional statistical analysis. Compared with coincidental sharing between unrelated individuals, out-of-frame TCR alpha sequences shared between twins showed an excess of sequences with low generation probability.

The library was produced with 5' RACE. TCRdb shows the sequencer as Illumina HiSeq 2000. Template switching added a universal primer binding site, and the final cDNA carried a unique molecular identifier that allowed TCR cDNA molecules to be counted accurately. Specific primers in the conserved constant-segment region were used to synthesize first-strand cDNA for the TCR alpha and beta chains. To control for contamination, each cDNA library was double barcoded with a SMART-Mk sample barcode plus Illumina barcodes. Two successive PCR steps introduced TruSeq adapter sequences along with Illumina sample barcodes. TCR alpha and beta cDNA libraries were sequenced on the Illumina HiSeq platform with custom primers. The study's processing was this. MiGEC was used to process raw reads and extract unique molecular identifiers, and MiXCR was used to find CDR3 positions. Recombination models were inferred per individual with the repgenHMM and IGoR tools using an EM algorithm. The tcR package in R was used for shared clonotype analysis, with sharing normalized by the product of cloneset sizes. Out-of-frame nonproductive sequences were analyzed to study raw recombination free of thymic and clonal selection effects. TCRdb trimmed the raw reads at Q25, called clones with MiXCR and kept productive beta chains. Identical CDR3 protein sequences are pooled into one entry, listed with their most common genes and DNA. The V and J calls follow TCRdb's processing rather than the paper's. For this sample the table gives hundreds of thousands of distinct CDR3 sequences, of which approximately 8.5% were detected only once. The ten largest account for approximately 2% of the sample.

As concerns this clonotype: What this receptor recognizes is not known. Per-base quality was not reported, and no clone a single base away is much larger than it.

Every donor was a healthy Caucasian. Three pairs of female monozygotic twins, all aged 18 to 29 years, were included in the twin cohort. Miltenyi CD45RO+ enrichment and human naive T-cell isolation kits were used to isolate memory (CD45RO+) and naive T cells from PBMC. In the germline V gene, CDR1 corresponds to KGHDR and CDR2 to SFDVKD. The CDR3 starts with the cysteine, ends with the phenylalanine, and has 15 residues. Of the read, only the CDR3 DNA is kept; its 45 bases are in frame from base 1. V lost 9 bases and J lost 5 bases; the stretch between them is 18 bases long. Another study also made use of these data, one on yellow fever vaccine responses in identical twins. The second investigation adds: The authors reported that the T cell response to vaccination in identical twins appeared partly convergent and partly personalized. The study precisely tracked vaccine-responding T cell clones in identical twins.

The chain was built from TRBV24-1 and TRBJ2-2; matching of 6 bases hints at TRBD2 as the D gene. The sequence derives from a woman aged 18 to 35 in good health. Sequencing input: memory (CD45RO+) T cells sorted from blood. What this sample's cell subset or site label stands for: CD45RO+ enriched T cells. The DNA is as follows: TGTGCCACCGGATCCGGGAGAGTAGGAACCGGGGAGCTGTTTTTT. Its translation reads: CATGSGRVGTGELFF.